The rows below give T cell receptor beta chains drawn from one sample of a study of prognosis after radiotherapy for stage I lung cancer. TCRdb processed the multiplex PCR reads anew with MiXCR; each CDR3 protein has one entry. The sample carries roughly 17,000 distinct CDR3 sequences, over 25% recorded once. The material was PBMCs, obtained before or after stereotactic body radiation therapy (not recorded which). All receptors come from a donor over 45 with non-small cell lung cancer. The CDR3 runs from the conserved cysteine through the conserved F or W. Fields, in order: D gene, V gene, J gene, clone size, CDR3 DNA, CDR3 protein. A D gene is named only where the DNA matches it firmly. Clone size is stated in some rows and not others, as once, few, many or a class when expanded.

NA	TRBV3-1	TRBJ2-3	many	TGTGCCAGCAGCCTTGGACGTTACACAGATACGCAGTATTTT	CASSLGRYTDTQYF
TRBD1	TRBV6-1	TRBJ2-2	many	TGTGCCAGCAGCCTCCTGACAGGGACGCTGAACACCGGGGAGCTGTTTTTT	CASSLLTGTLNTGELFF
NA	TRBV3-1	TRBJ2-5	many	TGTGCCAGCAGCCAAACGGCGGGGGAGACCCAGTACTTC	CASSQTAGETQYF
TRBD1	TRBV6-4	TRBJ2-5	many	TGTGCCAGCAGTGACTGGGACAGAAAGAAAGAGACCCAGTACTTC	CASSDWDRKKETQYF
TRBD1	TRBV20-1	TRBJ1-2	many	TGCAGTGCTAGGGCCCCGGGACAGCCTTATGGCTACACCTTC	CSARAPGQPYGYTF
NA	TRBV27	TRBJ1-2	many	TGTGCCAGCAGGGGACCAGCGACAGCTAACTATGGCTACACCTTC	CASRGPATANYGYTF
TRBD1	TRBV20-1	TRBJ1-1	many	TGCAGTGCTAGAGATCATTTTAGACAGGGAGTGAGGAACACTGAAGCTTTCTTT	CSARDHFRQGVRNTEAFF
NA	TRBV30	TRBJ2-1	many	TGTGCCTGGGCCCCCTCCTACAATGAGCAGTTCTTC	CAWAPSYNEQFF
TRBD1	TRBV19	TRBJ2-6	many	TGTGCCAGTAGTCCGGGGACAGGGGCTTCTGGGGCCAACGTCCTGACTTTC	CASSPGTGASGANVLTF
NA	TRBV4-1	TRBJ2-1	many	TGCGCCAGCAGCCAAGTAGACATGATCACCTACAATGAGCAGTTCTTC	CASSQVDMITYNEQFF
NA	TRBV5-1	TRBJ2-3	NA	TGCGCCAGCAGCTTCCAGGGTGCAGATACGCAGTATTTT	CASSFQGADTQYF
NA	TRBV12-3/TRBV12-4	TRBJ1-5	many	TGTGCCAGCAGCTCGGCTGTGGGCAGCCTCAATCAGCCCCAGCATTTT	CASSSAVGSLNQPQHF
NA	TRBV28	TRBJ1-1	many	TGTGCCAGCAGTTTACTAGACGATGGGGCAAACACTGAAGCTTTCTTT	CASSLLDDGANTEAFF
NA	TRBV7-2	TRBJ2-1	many	TGTGCCAGCACGCTTAGCGGAGTGCACTACAATGAGCAGTTCTTC	CASTLSGVHYNEQFF
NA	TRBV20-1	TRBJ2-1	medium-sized	TGCAGTGCTGATGGACTGGGGGGTAATGAGCAGTTCTTC	CSADGLGGNEQFF
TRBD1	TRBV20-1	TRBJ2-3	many	TGCAGTGCCGGGACAGGGAGGGCAGATACGCAGTATTTT	CSAGTGRADTQYF
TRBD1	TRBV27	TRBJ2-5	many	TGTGCCAGCAGTTCTCCCCCCGGGGACAGAGCTCAAGAGACCCAGTACTTC	CASSSPPGDRAQETQYF
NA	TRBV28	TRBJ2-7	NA	TGTTCTAGCACAGGGACACCTGCCTACGAGCAGTACTTC	CSSTGTPAYEQYF
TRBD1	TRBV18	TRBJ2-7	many	TGTGCCAGCTCACAAGGACAGGGGGCGGAGGAGCAGTACTTC	CASSQGQGAEEQYF
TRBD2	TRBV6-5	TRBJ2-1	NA	TGTGCCAGCAGTTACAGGGTATTATCGGGAGGGCCGTACAATGAGCAGTTCTTC	CASSYRVLSGGPYNEQFF
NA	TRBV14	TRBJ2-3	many	TGTGCCAGCAGCCAAGTGGAGGGTACAGATACGCAGTATTTT	CASSQVEGTDTQYF
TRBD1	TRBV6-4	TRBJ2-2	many	TGTGCCAGCAGCCCGGACAGGGGGCACACCGGGGAGCTGTTTTTT	CASSPDRGHTGELFF
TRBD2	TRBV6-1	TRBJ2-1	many	TGTGCCAGCAGTCGAACTAGCGGGACCCCCTACAATGAGCAGTTCTTC	CASSRTSGTPYNEQFF
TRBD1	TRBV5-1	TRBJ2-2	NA	TGCGCCAGCAGCCCCGTGCAGCAAACAGGGGGGCATATCGGGGAGCTGTTTTTT	CASSPVQQTGGHIGELFF
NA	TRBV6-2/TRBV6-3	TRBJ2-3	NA	TGTGCCAGCTCTGCCCAGGGGGGTACGCAGTATTTT	CASSAQGGTQYF
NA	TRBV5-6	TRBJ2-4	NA	TGTGCCAGCAGCCTATTCACAGGGTTTGGAAAAAACATTCAGTACTTC	CASSLFTGFGKNIQYF
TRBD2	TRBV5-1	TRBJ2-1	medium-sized	TGCGCCAGCAGCGTCTCTAGCGGATCCCTCTCTGAGCAGTTCTTC	CASSVSSGSLSEQFF
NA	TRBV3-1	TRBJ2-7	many	TGTGCCAGCAGCCAAGTCTTACAACAACCCTACGAGCAGTACTTC	CASSQVLQQPYEQYF
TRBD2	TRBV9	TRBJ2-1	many	TGTGCCAGCAGCGTGCTGGGACTAGCGGGAAGAAATGAGCAGTTCTTC	CASSVLGLAGRNEQFF
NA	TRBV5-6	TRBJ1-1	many	TGTGCCAGCAGCTTATGGGTAGGAAGGAGGGCTTTCTTT	CASSLWVGRRAFF
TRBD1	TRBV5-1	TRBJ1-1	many	TGCGCCAGCAGCCCCGGACAGGGAGGCACTGAAGCTTTCTTT	CASSPGQGGTEAFF
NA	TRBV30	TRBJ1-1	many	TGTGCCTGGAGAGGGGGGCTCGGCACTGAAGCTTTCTTT	CAWRGGLGTEAFF
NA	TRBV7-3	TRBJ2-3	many	TGTGCCAGCAGCTCCACAGGGCGGGGAGATACGCAGTATTTT	CASSSTGRGDTQYF
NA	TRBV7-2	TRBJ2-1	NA	TGTGCCAGCATCCACGCGGCTGGTGAGCAGTTCTTC	CASIHAAGEQFF
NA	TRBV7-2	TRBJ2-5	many	TGTGCCAGCAGCAGTGGGGTGGCCGGGGAGACCCAGTACTTC	CASSSGVAGETQYF
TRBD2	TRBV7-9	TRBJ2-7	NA	TGTGCCAGCTTAGTTCGCTCTAGCGGGGTTAAATACGAGCAGTACTTC	CASLVRSSGVKYEQYF
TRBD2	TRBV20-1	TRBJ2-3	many	TGCAGTGCCGGACTAGCGGGAGCAGATACGCAGTATTTT	CSAGLAGADTQYF
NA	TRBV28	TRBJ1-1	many	TGTGCCAGCAGGGGTCCTATGAACACTGAAGCTTTCTTT	CASRGPMNTEAFF
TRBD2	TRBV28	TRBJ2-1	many	TGTGCCAGCAGTTTACTAGCGGGAGCTCGCGATGAGCAGTTCTTC	CASSLLAGARDEQFF
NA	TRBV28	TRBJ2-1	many	TGTGCCAGCAGTCCGTTGCTGGAGGGTAAGGAGCAGTTCTTC	CASSPLLEGKEQFF
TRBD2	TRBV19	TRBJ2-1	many	TGTGCCAGTAGTCCGAAAGGGGCCAGCGGGAGTTCCAAAACTTCGGATGAGCAGTTCTTC	CASSPKGASGSSKTSDEQFF
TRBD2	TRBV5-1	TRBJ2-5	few	TGCGCCAGCAGCTTGGCCGGGGTAGCGGGGGCGCCGTGGGGGACCCAGTGCTTC	CASSLAGVAGAPWGTQCF